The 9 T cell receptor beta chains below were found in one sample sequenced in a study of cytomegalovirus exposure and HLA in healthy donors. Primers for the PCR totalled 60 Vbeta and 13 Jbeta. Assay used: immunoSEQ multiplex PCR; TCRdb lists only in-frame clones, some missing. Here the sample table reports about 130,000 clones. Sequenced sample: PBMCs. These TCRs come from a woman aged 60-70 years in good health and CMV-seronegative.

This CDR3 is CASSVRGLYNEQFF. CDR3 bases: TGTGCCAGCAGTGTACGGGGACTATACAATGAGCAGTTCTTC. The V and J genes are TRBV6-1 and TRBJ2-1; the match to TRBD2 covers 7 bases. The CDR3 spans 14 residues. Looked up from germline, CDR1 is MNHNS and CDR2 is SASEGT. J was trimmed by 4 bases and V by 4 bases; bases with no gene match: 4.

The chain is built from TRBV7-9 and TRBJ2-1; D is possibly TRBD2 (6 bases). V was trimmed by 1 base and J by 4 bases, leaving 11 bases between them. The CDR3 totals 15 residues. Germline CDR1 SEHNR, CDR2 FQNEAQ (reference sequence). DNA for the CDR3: TGTGCCAGCAGCTTAGATACTAGCAGATACAATGAGCAGTTCTTC. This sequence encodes CASSLDTSRYNEQFF.

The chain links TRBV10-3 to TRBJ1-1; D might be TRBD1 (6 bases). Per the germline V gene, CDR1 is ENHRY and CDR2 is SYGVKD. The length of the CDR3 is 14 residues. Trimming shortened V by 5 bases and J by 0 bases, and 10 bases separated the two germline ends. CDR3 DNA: TGTGCCATCAGTAAAGGACAGATGAACACTGAAGCTTTCTTT. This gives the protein CAISKGQMNTEAFF.

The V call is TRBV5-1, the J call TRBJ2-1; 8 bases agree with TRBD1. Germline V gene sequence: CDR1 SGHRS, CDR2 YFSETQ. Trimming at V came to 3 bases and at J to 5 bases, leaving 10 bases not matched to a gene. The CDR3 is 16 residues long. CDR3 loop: CASSYVEGRGHNEQFF. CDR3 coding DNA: TGCGCCAGCAGCTATGTTGAGGGCAGGGGGCACAATGAGCAGTTCTTC.

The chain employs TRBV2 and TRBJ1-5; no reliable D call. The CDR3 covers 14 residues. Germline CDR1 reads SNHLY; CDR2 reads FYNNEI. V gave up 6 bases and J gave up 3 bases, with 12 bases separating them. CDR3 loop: CASRAGFVNQPQHF. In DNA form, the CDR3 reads TGTGCCAGCAGGGCAGGCTTTGTCAATCAGCCCCAGCATTTT.

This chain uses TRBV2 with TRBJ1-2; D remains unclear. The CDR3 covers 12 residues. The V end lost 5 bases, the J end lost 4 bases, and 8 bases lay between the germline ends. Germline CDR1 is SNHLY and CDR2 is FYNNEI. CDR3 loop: CASSLEAYGYTF. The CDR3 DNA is TGTGCCAGCAGTCTGGAGGCCTATGGCTACACCTTC.

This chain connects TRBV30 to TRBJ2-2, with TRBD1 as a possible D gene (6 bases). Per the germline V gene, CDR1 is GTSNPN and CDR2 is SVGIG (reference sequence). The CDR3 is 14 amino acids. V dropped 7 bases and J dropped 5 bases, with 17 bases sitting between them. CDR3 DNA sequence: TGTGCCTACCGAGCTAAGGGGGAGACCGGGGAGCTGTTTTTT. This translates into CAYRAKGETGELFF. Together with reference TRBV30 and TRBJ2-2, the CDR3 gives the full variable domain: SQTIHQWPATLVQPVGSPLSLECTVEGTSNPNLYWYRQAAGRGLQLLFYSVGIGQISSEVPQNLSASRPQDRQFILSSKKLLLSDSGFYLCAYRAKGETGELFFGEGSRLTVL.

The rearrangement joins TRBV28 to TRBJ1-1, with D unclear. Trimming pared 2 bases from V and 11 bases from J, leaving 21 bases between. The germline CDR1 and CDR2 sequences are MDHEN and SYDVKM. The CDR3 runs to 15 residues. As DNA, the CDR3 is TGTGCCAGCAGTTTACCGCCCCCCAGTATAGCGGGGGCTTTCTTT. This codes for CASSLPPPSIAGAFF.

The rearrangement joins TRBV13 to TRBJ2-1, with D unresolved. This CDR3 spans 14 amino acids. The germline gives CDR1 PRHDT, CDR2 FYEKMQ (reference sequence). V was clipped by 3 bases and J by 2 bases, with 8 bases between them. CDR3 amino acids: CASSLTPPYNEQFF. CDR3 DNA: TGTGCCAGCAGCTTGACACCTCCCTACAATGAGCAGTTCTTC.